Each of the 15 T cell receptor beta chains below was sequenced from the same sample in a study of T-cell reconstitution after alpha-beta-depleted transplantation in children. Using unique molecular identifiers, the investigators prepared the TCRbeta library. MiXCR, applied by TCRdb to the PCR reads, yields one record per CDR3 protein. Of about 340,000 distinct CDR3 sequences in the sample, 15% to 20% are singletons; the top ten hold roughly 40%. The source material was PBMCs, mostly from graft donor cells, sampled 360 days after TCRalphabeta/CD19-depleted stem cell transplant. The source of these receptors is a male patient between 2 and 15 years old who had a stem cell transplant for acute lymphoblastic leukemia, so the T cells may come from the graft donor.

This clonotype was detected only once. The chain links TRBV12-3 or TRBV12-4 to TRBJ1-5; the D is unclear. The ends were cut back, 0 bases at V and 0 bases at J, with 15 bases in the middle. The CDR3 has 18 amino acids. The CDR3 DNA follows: TGTGCCAGCAGTTTAGCGTTTTCCGAAGCCCTTAGCAATCAGCCCCAGCATTTT. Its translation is CASSLAFSEALSNQPQHF.

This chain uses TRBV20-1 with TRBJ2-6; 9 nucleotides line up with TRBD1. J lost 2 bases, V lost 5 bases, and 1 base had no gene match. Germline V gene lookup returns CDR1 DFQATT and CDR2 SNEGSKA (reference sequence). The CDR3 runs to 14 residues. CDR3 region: CSADRGAGANVLTF. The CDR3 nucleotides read TGCAGTGCTGACAGGGGGGCTGGGGCCAACGTCCTGACTTTC.

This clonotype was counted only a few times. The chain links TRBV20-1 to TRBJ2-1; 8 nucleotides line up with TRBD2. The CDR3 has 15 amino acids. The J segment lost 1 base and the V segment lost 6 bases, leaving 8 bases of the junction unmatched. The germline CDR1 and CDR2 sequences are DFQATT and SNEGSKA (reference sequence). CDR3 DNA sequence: TGCAGTGCCGTTAGCGGGACTGGGTCCTACAATGAGCAGTTCTTC. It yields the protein CSAVSGTGSYNEQFF.

This CDR3 is CASSLKGLAAYEQYF. The CDR3 coding sequence is TGTGCCAGCAGTTTAAAGGGACTAGCGGCCTACGAGCAGTACTTC. The rearrangement links TRBV28 to TRBJ2-7, with 11 bases aligning to TRBD2. Germline V gene data show CDR1 as MDHEN and CDR2 as SYDVKM. CDR3 length: 15 amino acids. The V gene end was trimmed by 2 bases and the J gene end by 2 bases; junction bases not matched to a gene: 2.

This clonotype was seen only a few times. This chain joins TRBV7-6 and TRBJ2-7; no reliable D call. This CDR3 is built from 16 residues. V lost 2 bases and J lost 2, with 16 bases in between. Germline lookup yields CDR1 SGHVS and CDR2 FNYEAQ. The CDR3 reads CASSLNFDGGTYEQYF. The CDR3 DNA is TGTGCCAGCAGCTTAAATTTTGATGGCGGAACCTACGAGCAGTACTTC.

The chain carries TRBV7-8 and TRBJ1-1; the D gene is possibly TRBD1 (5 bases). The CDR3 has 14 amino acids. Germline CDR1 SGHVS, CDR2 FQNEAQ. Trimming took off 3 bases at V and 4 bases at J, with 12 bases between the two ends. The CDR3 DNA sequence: TGTGCCAGCAGCTTCGCGGGGACGGGCACTGAAGCTTTCTTT. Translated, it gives CASSFAGTGTEAFF.

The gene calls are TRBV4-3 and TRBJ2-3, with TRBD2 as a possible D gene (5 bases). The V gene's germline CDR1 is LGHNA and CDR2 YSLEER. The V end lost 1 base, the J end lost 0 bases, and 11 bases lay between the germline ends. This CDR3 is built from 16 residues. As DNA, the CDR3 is TGCGCCAGCAGCCAAGGAGTAGGAGGCAGCACAGATACGCAGTATTTT. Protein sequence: CASSQGVGGSTDTQYF.

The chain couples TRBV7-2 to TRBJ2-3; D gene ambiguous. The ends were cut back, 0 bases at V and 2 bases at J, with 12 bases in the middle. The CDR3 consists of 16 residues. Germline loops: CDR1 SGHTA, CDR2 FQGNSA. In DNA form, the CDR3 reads TGTGCCAGCAGCTTAGCGCTCGGTTACATCACAGATACGCAGTATTTT. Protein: CASSLALGYITDTQYF.

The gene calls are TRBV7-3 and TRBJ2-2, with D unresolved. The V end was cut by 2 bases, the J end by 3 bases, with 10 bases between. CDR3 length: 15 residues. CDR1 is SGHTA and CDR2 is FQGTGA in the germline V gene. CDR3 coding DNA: TGTGCCAGCAGCTTAGGTGCGACGGACACCGGGGAGCTGTTTTTT. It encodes CASSLGATDTGELFF.

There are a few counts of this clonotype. The CDR3 sequence: CASSLELRHAKNIQYF. DNA for the CDR3: TGCGCCAGCAGCTTGGAGTTGCGGCACGCCAAAAACATTCAGTACTTC. This rearrangement joins TRBV5-1 to TRBJ2-4; D gene uncertain. The CDR3 length is 16 residues. Germline V CDR1 and CDR2: SGHRS, YFSETQ. V was cut by 0 bases and J by 1 base, with 11 bases left in between.

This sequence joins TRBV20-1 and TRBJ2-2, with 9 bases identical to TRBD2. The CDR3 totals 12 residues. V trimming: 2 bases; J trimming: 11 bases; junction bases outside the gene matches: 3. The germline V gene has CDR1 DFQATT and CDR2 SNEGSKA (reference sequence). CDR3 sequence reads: CSARISGSELFF. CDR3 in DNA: TGCAGTGCTAGAATTAGCGGGAGCGAGCTGTTTTTT.

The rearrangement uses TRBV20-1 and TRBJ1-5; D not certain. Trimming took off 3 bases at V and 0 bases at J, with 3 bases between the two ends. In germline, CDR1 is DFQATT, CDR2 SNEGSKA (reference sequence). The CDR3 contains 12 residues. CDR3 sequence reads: CSASLSNQPQHF. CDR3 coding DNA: TGCAGTGCTAGCCTTAGCAATCAGCCCCAGCATTTT.

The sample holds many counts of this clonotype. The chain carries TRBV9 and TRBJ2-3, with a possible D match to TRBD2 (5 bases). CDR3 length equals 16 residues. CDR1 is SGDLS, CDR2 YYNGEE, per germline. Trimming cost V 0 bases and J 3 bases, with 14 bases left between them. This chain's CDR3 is CASSVGTGITTDTQYF. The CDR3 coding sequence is TGTGCCAGCAGCGTAGGAACCGGGATCACGACAGATACGCAGTATTTT.

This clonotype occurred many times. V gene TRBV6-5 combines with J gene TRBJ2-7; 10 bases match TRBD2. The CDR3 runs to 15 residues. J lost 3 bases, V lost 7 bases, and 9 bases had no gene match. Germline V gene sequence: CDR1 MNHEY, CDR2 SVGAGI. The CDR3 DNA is TGTGCCAGCACCGCCCCCGGGACTAGCGTCTACGAGCAGTACTTC. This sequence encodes CASTAPGTSVYEQYF.

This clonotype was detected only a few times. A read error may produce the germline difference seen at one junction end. For the CDR3, the DNA is TGTGCTAGCAGCTTTGGGGCTAAGGATGAGCAGTTCTTC. This translates into CASSFGAKDEQFF. The chain is built from TRBV7-7 and TRBJ2-1, with D possibly TRBD1 on 5 matching bases. CDR1 and CDR2 from the germline V gene are SSHAT and FNYEAQ (reference sequence). The CDR3 extends over 13 amino acids.